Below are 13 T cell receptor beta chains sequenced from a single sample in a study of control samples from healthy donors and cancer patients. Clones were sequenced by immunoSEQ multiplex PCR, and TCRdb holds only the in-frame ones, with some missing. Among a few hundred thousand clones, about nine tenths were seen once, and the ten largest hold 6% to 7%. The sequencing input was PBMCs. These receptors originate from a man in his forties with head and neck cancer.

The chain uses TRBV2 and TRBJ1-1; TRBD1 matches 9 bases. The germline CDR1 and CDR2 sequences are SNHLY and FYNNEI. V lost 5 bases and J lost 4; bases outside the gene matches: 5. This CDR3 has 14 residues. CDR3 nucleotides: TGTGCCAGCAGTCGGGACAGGGTGGGCACTGAAGCTTTCTTT. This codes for CASSRDRVGTEAFF.

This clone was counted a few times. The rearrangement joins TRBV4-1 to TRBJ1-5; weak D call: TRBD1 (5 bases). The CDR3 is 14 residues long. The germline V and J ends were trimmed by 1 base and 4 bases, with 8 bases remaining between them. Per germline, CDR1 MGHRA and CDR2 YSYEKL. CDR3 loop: CASSQGEGNQPQHF. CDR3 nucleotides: TGCGCCAGCAGCCAAGGAGAGGGGAATCAGCCCCAGCATTTT.

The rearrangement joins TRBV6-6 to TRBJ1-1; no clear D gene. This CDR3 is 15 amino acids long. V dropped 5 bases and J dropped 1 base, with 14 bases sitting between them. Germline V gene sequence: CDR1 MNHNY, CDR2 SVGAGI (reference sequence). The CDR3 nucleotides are TGTGCCAGCAGTCCACACACTCCACCGAACACTGAAGCTTTCTTT. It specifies CASSPHTPPNTEAFF.

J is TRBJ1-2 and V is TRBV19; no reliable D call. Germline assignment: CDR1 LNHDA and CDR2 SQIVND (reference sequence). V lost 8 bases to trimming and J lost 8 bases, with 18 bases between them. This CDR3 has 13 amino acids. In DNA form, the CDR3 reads TGTGCCAGTTCCGAGAGCCTTCTATGGGGCTACACCTTC. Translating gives CASSESLLWGYTF.

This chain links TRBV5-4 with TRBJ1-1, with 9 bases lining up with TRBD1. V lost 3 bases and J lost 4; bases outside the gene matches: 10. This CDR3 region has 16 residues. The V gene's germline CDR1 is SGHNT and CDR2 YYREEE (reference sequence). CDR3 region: CASSSGQGIPGTEAFF. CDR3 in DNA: TGTGCCAGCAGCTCCGGACAGGGGATACCGGGCACTGAAGCTTTCTTT.

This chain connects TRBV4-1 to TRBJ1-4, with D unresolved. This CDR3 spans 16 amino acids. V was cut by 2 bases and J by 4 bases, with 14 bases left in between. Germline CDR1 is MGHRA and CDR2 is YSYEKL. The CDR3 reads CASSQPSPGVNEKLFF. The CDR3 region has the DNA TGCGCCAGCAGCCAACCCTCACCCGGAGTTAATGAAAAACTGTTTTTT.

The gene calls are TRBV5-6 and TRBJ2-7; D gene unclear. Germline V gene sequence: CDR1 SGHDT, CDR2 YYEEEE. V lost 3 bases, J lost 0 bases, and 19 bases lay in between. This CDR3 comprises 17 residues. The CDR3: CASSSSGPDHFSYEQYF. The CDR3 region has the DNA TGTGCCAGCAGCTCTTCGGGCCCAGACCACTTCTCCTACGAGCAGTACTTC.

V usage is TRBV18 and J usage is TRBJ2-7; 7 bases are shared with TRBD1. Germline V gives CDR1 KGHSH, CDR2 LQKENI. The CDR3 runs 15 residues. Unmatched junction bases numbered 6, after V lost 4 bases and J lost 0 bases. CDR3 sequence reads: CASSQGQAHSYEQYF. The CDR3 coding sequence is TGTGCCAGCTCACAAGGACAGGCTCACTCCTACGAGCAGTACTTC.

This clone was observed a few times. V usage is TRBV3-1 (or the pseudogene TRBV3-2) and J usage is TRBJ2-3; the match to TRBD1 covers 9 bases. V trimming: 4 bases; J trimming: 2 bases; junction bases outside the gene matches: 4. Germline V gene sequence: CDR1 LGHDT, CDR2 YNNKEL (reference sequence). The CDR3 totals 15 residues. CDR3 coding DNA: TGTGCCAGCAGCCCGGGACAGGGATTCACAGATACGCAGTATTTT. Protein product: CASSPGQGFTDTQYF.

As DNA, the CDR3 is TGTGCCACCAGCTCGGACGTAGGACTGGATTACACCGGGGAGCTGTTTTTT. Translation: CATSSDVGLDYTGELFF. The rearrangement joins TRBV15 to TRBJ2-2; possibly TRBD2 for D (5 bases). CDR3 length: 17 residues. Germline CDR1 reads LNHNV; CDR2 reads YYDKDF (reference sequence). Between the trimmed V and J ends, which lost 5 bases and 3 bases, there was a span of 19 bases.

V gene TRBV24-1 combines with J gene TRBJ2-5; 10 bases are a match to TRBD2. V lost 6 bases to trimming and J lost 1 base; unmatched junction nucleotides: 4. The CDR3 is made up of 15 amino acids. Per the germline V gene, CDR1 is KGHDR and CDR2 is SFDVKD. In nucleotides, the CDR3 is TGTGCCACCAGTACTAGCGGGGTATTCCAAGAGACCCAGTACTTC. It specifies CATSTSGVFQETQYF.

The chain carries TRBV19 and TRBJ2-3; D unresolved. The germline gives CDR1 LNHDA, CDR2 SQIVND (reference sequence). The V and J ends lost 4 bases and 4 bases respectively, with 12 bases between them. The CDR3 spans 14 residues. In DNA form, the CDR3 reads TGTGCCAGTAGTACAGGACCGCGCGCAGATACGCAGTATTTT. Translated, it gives CASSTGPRADTQYF.

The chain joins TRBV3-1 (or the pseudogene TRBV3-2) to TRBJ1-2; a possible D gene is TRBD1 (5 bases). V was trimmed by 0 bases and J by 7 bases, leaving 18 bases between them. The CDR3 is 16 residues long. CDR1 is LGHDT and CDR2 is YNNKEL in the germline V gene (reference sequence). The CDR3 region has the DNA TGTGCCAGCAGCCAAGATCTTAGTGCAGGGCTGCTTGGCTACACCTTC. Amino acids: CASSQDLSAGLLGYTF.